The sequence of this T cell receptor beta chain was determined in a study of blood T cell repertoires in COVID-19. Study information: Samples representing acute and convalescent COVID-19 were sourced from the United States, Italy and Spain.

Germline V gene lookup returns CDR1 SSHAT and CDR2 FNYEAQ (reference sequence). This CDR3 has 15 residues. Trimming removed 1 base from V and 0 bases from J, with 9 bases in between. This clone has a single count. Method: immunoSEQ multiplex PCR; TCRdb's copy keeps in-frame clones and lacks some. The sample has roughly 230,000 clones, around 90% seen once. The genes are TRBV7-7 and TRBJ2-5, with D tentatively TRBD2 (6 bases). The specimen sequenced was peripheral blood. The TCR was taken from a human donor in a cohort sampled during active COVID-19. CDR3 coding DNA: TGTGCCAGCAGCTTAGGCGGGGCCAACCAAGAGACCCAGTACTTC. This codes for CASSLGGANQETQYF.